This T cell receptor (beta chain) was profiled in a study of cytomegalovirus exposure and HLA in healthy donors. General observations from the study: Owing to their indistinguishability, certain V segments, notably TRBV6-2 and TRBV6-3, were excluded. Compared with the roughly 730-donor mean, an Asian-associated ancestry cluster reportedly had fewer N-insertions, according to a later analysis. Among TCR beta chains, those listed as cytomegalovirus-associated numbered approximately 150. When analyzed later, a missense DCLRE1C variant was found to be linked to TCR beta V- and J-gene trimming.

Primers included in the PCR were 60 Vbeta and 13 Jbeta primers. The repertoire was sequenced with immunoSEQ multiplex PCR; TCRdb's copy has only in-frame clones and lacks some. The repertoire holds 150,000 to 200,000 clones, about 77% seen once, with approximately 2.9% in the top ten. CDR1 is GTSNPN and CDR2 is SVGIG in the germline V gene (reference sequence). The CDR3 extends over 16 amino acids. V was pared by 2 bases and J by 0 bases, with 11 bases between. A remark on this clone: Its antigen remains unknown.

The chain carries TRBV30 and TRBJ1-6; D unclear. This receptor was taken from a female donor in good health and CMV-seronegative. The sequenced sample was PBMCs. CDR3 nucleotide sequence: TGTGCCTGGAGTAGAGGCAGCCTCTCCTATAATTCACCCCTCCACTTT. This encodes CAWSRGSLSYNSPLHF.